This T cell receptor beta chain was documented in a study of T cells in Graves' hyperthyroidism and ophthalmopathy. Researchers amplified the TCR beta CDR3 regions from RNA transcripts. First-round RT-PCR targeting the TCR CDR3 was performed with the HTBI primer set. TCRdb reanalysed the multiplex PCR reads using MiXCR and keeps one entry per CDR3 protein. This sample has roughly 710,000 distinct CDR3 sequences, with approximately 36% found just once. The sequenced sample consisted of blood. The TCR originated in a woman aged 35 to 49 with Graves' hyperthyroidism.

CDR3 coding DNA: TGTGCCAGCAGCCGCGGGACAGGGGGCGTTTACGAGCAGTACTTC. Its protein is CASSRGTGGVYEQYF. The genes are TRBV6-5 and TRBJ2-7, with 12 bases aligning to TRBD1. The CDR3 loop spans 15 amino acids. Germline CDR1 reads MNHEY; CDR2 reads SVGAGI. Trimming removed 6 bases from V and 4 bases from J; junction bases left unmatched: 7.